This T cell receptor beta chain was profiled in a study of breast tumors, draining lymph nodes, adjacent tissues. This clonotype was seen ten or more times. Its antigen is not known. TCRdb reprocessed the multiplex PCR reads with MiXCR, giving one entry per CDR3 protein. The sample holds approximately 130,000 distinct CDR3 sequences, 21% seen once. Samples came from axillary lymph nodes draining the breast cancer. Study outcomes and limitations: Tumors had less TCR diversity than lymph nodes, more than nontumor tissue. The data were judged consistent with most tumor T cells coming from lymph node and expanding in tumor.

With V trimmed by 4 bases and J by 8 bases, 6 bases remained unmatched. CDR1 and CDR2 from the germline V gene are KGHSH and LQKENI. CDR3 length: 13 amino acids. This rearrangement joins TRBV18 to TRBJ1-2, with 8 bases identical to TRBD1. Sequenced input: axillary lymph node tissue. The origin of this receptor is a female donor with breast cancer. Some clones in this sample may be carry-over from other donors' samples. CDR3 sequence (DNA): TGTGCCAGCTCACTACGGACAGGGAACGGCTACACCTTC. Protein sequence: CASSLRTGNGYTF.